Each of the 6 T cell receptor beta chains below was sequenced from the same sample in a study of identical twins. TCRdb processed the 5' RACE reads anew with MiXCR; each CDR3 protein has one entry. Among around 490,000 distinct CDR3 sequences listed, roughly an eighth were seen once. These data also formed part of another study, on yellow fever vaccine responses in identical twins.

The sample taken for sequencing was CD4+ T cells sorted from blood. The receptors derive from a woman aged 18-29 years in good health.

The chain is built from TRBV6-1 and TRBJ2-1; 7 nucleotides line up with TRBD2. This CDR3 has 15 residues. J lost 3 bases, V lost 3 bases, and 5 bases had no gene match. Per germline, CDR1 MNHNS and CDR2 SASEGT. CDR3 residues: CASSDGGGLYNEQFF. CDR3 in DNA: TGTGCCAGCAGTGACGGCGGGGGACTCTACAATGAGCAGTTCTTC.

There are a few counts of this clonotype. The CDR3 DNA follows: TGTGCCAGCAGTGAAGATCTGGGATTTGGCTACACCTTC. Translating it yields CASSEDLGFGYTF. V and J are TRBV2 and TRBJ1-2, with D hard to call. CDR1 is SNHLY, CDR2 FYNNEI, per germline. With 1 base removed from V and 7 bases from J, the gap between germline ends came to 10 bases. The CDR3 runs 13 residues.

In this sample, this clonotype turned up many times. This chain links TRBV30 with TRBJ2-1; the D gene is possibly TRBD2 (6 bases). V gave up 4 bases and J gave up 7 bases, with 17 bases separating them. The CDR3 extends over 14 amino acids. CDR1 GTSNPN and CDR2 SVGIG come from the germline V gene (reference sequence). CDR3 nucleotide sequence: TGTGCCTGGACAAAGGGACTTGGGGTGAATGAGCAGTTCTTC. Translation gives CAWTKGLGVNEQFF.

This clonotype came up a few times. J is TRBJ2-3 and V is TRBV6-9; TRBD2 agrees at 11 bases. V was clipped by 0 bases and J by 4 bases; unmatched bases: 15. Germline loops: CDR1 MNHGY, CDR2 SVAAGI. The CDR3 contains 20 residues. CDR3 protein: CASSYSYDSTSGGSADTQYF. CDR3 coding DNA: TGTGCCAGCAGTTATTCGTATGATAGTACTAGCGGGGGATCGGCAGATACGCAGTATTTT.

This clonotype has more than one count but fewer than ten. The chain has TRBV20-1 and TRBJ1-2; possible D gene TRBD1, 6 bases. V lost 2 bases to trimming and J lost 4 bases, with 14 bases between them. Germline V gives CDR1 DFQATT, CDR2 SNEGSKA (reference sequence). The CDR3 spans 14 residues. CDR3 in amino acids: CSARYSGESYGYTF. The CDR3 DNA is TGCAGTGCTAGATATTCAGGGGAGAGCTATGGCTACACCTTC.

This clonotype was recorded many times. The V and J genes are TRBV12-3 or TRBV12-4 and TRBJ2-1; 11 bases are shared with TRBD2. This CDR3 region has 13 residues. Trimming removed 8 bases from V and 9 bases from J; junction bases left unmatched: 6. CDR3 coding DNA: TGTGCCAGCTCGCTAGCGGGGGGTGGTGAGCAGTTCTTC. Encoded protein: CASSLAGGGEQFF.